Below are 16 T cell receptor beta chains sequenced from a single sample in a study of T cell repertoires in cytomegalovirus infection (dated by TCRdb to between 2017 and 2020). The instrument was an Illumina HiSeq 1500. Starting from the raw public reads, TCRdb applied fastp trimming at Q25, assembled clones with MiXCR and retained in-frame beta chains. Rows are unified per CDR3 protein, each entry keeping the most common DNA and genes. The sample table holds about 600,000 distinct CDR3 sequences, of which 20% to 25% were seen once. The ten largest clones add up to less than 9.5% of the sample. The sample comprised CD8+ T cells from PBMCs. All receptors derive from a human donor in good health (CMV status not recorded). Some clones in this sample may be carry-over from other donors' samples.

The chain couples TRBV6-6 to TRBJ2-1; 12 bases are a match to TRBD2. The CDR3 has 15 residues. Germline-derived CDR1 and CDR2 are MNHNY and SVGAGI (reference sequence). The ends lost 7 bases at V and 4 bases at J; junction bases unmatched: 5. CDR3 sequence: CASTIGLAGYNEQFF. The CDR3 DNA is TGTGCCAGCACCATCGGACTAGCGGGGTACAATGAGCAGTTCTTC.

This clonotype showed up just a few times. The V call is TRBV7-4, the J call TRBJ2-7, with a weak D call TRBD1 (5 bases). The CDR3 has 15 amino acids. Germline V gene data show CDR1 as SGHVT and CDR2 as SQSDAQ. Trimming pared 5 bases from V and 4 bases from J, leaving 18 bases between. The CDR3 DNA reads TGTGCCAGCAGCGGTAATCCACCACAGGATTACGAGCAGTACGTC. It specifies CASSGNPPQDYEQYV.

This chain links TRBV27 with TRBJ2-1; TRBD1 matches 11 bases. Germline V gene sequence: CDR1 MNHEY, CDR2 SMNVEV (reference sequence). The CDR3 consists of 15 residues. V lost 6 bases, J lost 9 bases, and 10 bases stayed unmatched. CDR3 nucleotides: TGTGCCAGCAGACAAGGGACAGGGGGGGTCCGTGAGCAGTTCTTC. Its protein product is CASRQGTGGVREQFF.

The chain employs TRBV4-3 and TRBJ2-5; 10 nucleotides line up with TRBD2. The CDR3 is 16 residues long. The V gene's germline CDR1 is LGHNA and CDR2 YSLEER. V was pared by 0 bases and J by 4 bases, with 5 bases of the junction left unmatched. CDR3 sequence (DNA): TGCGCCAGCAGCCAAGAATTTGGGACTAGCGTAGAGACCCAGTACTTC. Translation gives CASSQEFGTSVETQYF.

The rearrangement uses TRBV27 and TRBJ2-7; tentative D call: TRBD1 (6 bases). Between the trimmed V and J ends, which lost 2 bases and 1 base, there was a span of 15 bases. The CDR3 loop spans 16 amino acids. The germline V gene has CDR1 MNHEY and CDR2 SMNVEV (reference sequence). The CDR3 bases are TGTGCCAGCAGTTTAGTCGGGCAGGGGCGATCCTACGAGCAGTACTTC. Translation gives CASSLVGQGRSYEQYF.

This clonotype was detected only a few times. The rearrangement joins TRBV12-3 or TRBV12-4 to TRBJ2-2; 7 bases agree with TRBD2. This CDR3 has 15 residues. V shed 4 bases and J 3 bases; nucleotides not matched to a gene: 5. The CDR3 is CASSSRGEYTGELFF. In DNA form, the CDR3 reads TGTGCCAGCAGTTCCCGGGGGGAGTACACCGGGGAGCTGTTTTTT.

Only a few counts were recorded for this clonotype. The J gene is TRBJ1-1, the V gene TRBV20-1; D ambiguous. Germline V gives CDR1 DFQATT, CDR2 SNEGSKA (reference sequence). The CDR3 extends over 14 amino acids. V lost 3 bases and J lost 5, with 16 bases in between. CDR3: CSASTTPRRTEAFF. CDR3 bases: TGCAGTGCTAGTACGACACCTCGGCGAACTGAAGCTTTCTTT.

The chain recombines TRBV6-8 with TRBJ2-3; 7 positions agree with TRBD2. V lost 5 bases, J lost 1 base, and 9 bases stayed unmatched. CDR3 length: 16 amino acids. In germline, CDR1 is MNHGY, CDR2 SAAAGT. The CDR3: CASSRLAVTGTDTQYF. CDR3 in DNA: TGTGCCAGCAGTCGCCTAGCGGTGACGGGCACAGATACGCAGTATTTT.

The V call is TRBV7-9, the J call TRBJ2-2, with 10 positions matching TRBD2. Germline assignment: CDR1 SEHNR and CDR2 FQNEAQ (reference sequence). Trimming at V came to 6 bases and at J to 5 bases, leaving 3 bases not matched to a gene. The CDR3 loop spans 14 amino acids. Here the CDR3 reads CASRGTSVTGELFF. CDR3 DNA: TGTGCCAGCAGGGGGACTAGCGTTACCGGGGAGCTGTTTTTT.

This chain connects TRBV20-1 to TRBJ2-1; D not resolved. Per germline, CDR1 DFQATT and CDR2 SNEGSKA (reference sequence). The CDR3 is 15 amino acids. The germline V and J ends were trimmed by 4 bases and 2 bases, with 15 bases remaining between them. The CDR3 loop reads CSAILLTETYNEQFF. CDR3 coding DNA: TGCAGTGCTATCCTCCTAACAGAGACCTACAATGAGCAGTTCTTC.

There are a few counts of this clonotype. The rearrangement uses TRBV20-1 and TRBJ1-1; D may be TRBD1 (5 bases). This CDR3 comprises 12 residues. Germline assignment: CDR1 DFQATT and CDR2 SNEGSKA (reference sequence). Trimming shortened V by 2 bases and J by 8 bases, and 12 bases separated the two germline ends. The CDR3, as DNA: TGCAGTGCTAGACGGCGGCAGGGCGAAGCTTTCTTT. Its translation is CSARRRQGEAFF.

This clonotype was detected ten times or more. The chain combines TRBV7-9 with TRBJ2-7; D gene ambiguous. Looked up from germline, CDR1 is SEHNR and CDR2 is FQNEAQ (reference sequence). Between the trimmed V and J ends, which lost 5 bases and 2 bases, there was a span of 13 bases. The CDR3 sequence is 14 residues long. The CDR3 nucleotides are TGTGCCAGCAGCCCAAAGGCAGTACCCTACGAGCAGTACTTC. Its protein product is CASSPKAVPYEQYF.

In this sample, this clonotype turned up many times. The genes are TRBV7-8 and TRBJ2-3, with TRBD1 as a possible D gene (6 bases). This CDR3 region has 16 residues. The germline gives CDR1 SGHVS, CDR2 FQNEAQ. Trimming removed 1 base at V and 3 bases at J, with 14 bases between. CDR3 in DNA: TGTGCCAGCAGCTTAGTTCCAGGGGTTCGGACAGATACGCAGTATTTT. Protein: CASSLVPGVRTDTQYF.

This CDR3 reads CASVTGATGELFF. The CDR3 nucleotides are TGTGCCAGTGTGACAGGGGCCACCGGGGAGCTGTTTTTT. The V call is TRBV2, the J call TRBJ2-2; 8 nucleotides line up with TRBD1. CDR3 size: 13 residues. With 9 bases clipped from V and 4 bases from J, the junction kept 4 bases outside the gene matches. Per germline, CDR1 SNHLY and CDR2 FYNNEI. Full variable domain (missing parts from reference TRBV2 and TRBJ2-2): EPEVTQTPSHQVTQMGQEVILRCVPISNHLYFYWYRQILGQKVEFLVSFYNNEISEKSEIFDDQFSVERPDGSNFTLKIRSTKLEDSAMYFCASVTGATGELFFGEGSRLTVL.

This clonotype was seen ten or more times. This chain joins TRBV10-3 and TRBJ1-2, with no clear D. Looked up from germline, CDR1 is ENHRY and CDR2 is SYGVKD. Trimming shortened V by 7 bases and J by 8 bases, and 11 bases separated the two germline ends. This CDR3 is 11 amino acids long. The CDR3 is CAITSPGGYTF. Written as DNA, the CDR3 is TGTGCCATCACCTCCCCGGGGGGCTACACCTTC.

Comment on this clonotype: As the CDR3 is not closed by the conserved phenylalanine or tryptophan, this likely results from a read error. The rearrangement links TRBV13 to TRBJ2-3; D is undetermined. This CDR3 spans 14 amino acids. CDR1 and CDR2 (germline): PRHDT, FYEKMQ (reference sequence). CDR3 loop: CASSPYGDTDTQYS. In DNA form, the CDR3 reads TGCGCCAGCAGCCCCTATGGAGACACAGATACGCAGTATTCT.